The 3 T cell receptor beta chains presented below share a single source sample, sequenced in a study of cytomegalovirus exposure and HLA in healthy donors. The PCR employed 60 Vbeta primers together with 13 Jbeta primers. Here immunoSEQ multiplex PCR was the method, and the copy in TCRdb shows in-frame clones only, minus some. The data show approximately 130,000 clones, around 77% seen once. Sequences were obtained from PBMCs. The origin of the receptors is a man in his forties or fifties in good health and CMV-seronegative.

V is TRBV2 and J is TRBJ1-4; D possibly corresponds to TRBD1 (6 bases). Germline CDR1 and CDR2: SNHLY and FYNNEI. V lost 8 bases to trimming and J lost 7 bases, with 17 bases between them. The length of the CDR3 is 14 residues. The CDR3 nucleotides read TGTGCCAGCTCCGAACGGGGGGCGGGTGAAAAACTGTTTTTT. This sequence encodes CASSERGAGEKLFF.

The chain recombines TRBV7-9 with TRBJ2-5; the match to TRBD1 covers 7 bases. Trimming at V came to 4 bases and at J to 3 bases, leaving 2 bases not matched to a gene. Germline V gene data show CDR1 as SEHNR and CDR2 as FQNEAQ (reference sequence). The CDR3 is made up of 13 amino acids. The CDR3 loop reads CASSSTGKETQYF. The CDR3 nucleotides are TGTGCCAGCAGCTCGACAGGGAAAGAGACCCAGTACTTC.

The CDR3 spells CASTPKAFF. The CDR3, as DNA: TGTGCCAGCACCCCAAAAGCTTTCTTT. The gene calls are TRBV7-9 and TRBJ1-1; D gene uncertain. This CDR3 is built from 9 residues. Per the germline V gene, CDR1 is SEHNR and CDR2 is FQNEAQ (reference sequence). Trimming took 7 bases from V and 9 from J, leaving 6 bases between them.